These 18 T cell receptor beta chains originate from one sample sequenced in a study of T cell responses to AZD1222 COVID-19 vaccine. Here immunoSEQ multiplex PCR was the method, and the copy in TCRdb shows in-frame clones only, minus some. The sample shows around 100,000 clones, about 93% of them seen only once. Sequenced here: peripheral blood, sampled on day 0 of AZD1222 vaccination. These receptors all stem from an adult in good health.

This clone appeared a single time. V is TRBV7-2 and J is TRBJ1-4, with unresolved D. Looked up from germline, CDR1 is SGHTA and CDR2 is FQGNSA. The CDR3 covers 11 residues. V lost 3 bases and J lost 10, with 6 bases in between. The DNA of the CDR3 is TGTGCCAGCAGCTTTTCGGGAAAACTGTTTTTT. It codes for CASSFSGKLFF.

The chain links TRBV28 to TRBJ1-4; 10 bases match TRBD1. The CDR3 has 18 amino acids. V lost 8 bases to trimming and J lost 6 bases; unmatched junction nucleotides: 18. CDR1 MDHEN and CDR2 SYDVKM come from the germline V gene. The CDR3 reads CASANRPGQGSWDEKLFF. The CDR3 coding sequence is TGTGCCAGCGCCAACAGACCGGGACAGGGGAGTTGGGATGAAAAACTGTTTTTT.

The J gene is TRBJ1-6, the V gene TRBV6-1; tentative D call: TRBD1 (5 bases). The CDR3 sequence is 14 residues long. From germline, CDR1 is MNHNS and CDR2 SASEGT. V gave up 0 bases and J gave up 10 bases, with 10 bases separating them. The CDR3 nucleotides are TGTGCCAGCAGTGAAGCGGGGCAAAGATCACCCCTCCACTTT. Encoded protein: CASSEAGQRSPLHF.

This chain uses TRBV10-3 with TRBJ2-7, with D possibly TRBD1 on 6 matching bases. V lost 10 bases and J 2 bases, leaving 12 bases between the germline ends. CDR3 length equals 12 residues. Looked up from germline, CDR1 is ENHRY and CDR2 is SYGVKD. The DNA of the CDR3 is TGTGCCACCGCTGGACAGACCTACGAGCAGTACTTC. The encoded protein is CATAGQTYEQYF.

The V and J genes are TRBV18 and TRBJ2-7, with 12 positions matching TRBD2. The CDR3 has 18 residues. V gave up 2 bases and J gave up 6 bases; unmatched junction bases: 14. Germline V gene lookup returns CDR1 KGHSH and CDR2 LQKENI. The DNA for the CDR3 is TGTGCCAGCTCACCAAGGCAGGGGGCTAGCGGGAGGGCCTCCGAGCAGTACTTC. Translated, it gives CASSPRQGASGRASEQYF.

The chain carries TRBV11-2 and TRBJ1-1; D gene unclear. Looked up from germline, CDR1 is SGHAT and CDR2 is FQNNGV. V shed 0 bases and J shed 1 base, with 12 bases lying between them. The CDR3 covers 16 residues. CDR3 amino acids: CASSLDPGLGNTEAFF. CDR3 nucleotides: TGTGCCAGCAGCTTAGATCCGGGTTTGGGGAACACTGAAGCTTTCTTT.

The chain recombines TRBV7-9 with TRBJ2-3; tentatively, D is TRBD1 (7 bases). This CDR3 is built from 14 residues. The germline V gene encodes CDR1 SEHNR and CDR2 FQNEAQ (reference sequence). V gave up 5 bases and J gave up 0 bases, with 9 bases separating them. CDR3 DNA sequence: TGTGCCAGCAGCCAGGGGGGCAGCACAGATACGCAGTATTTT. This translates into CASSQGGSTDTQYF.

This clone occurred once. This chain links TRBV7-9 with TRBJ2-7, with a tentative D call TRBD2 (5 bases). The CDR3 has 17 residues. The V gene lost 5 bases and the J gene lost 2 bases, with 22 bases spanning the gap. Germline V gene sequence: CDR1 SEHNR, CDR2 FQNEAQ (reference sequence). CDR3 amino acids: CASSIEFVGVTTYEQYF. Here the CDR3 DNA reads TGTGCCAGCAGCATCGAGTTTGTTGGAGTGACTACCTACGAGCAGTACTTC.

CDR3 sequence (DNA): TGTGCCAGCAGCACAGGGGCGAATAATTCACCCCTCCACTTT. Translated: CASSTGANNSPLHF. The chain carries TRBV27 and TRBJ1-6; TRBD1 aligns across 7 bases. The V gene end was trimmed by 6 bases and the J gene end by 5 bases; junction bases not matched to a gene: 4. CDR1 is MNHEY, CDR2 SMNVEV, per germline (reference sequence). The CDR3 has 14 residues.

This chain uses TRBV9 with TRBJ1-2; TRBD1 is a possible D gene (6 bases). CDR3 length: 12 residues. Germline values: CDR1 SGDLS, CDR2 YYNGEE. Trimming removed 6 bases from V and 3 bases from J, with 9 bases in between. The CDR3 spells CASNSGDYGYTF. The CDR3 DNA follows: TGTGCCAGCAACTCAGGGGACTATGGCTACACCTTC. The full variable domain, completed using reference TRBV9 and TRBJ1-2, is DSGVTQTPKHLITATGQRVTLRCSPRSGDLSVYWYQQSLDQGLQFLIQYYNGEERAKGNILERFSAQQFPDLHSELNLSSLELGDSALYFCASNSGDYGYTFGSGTRLTVV.

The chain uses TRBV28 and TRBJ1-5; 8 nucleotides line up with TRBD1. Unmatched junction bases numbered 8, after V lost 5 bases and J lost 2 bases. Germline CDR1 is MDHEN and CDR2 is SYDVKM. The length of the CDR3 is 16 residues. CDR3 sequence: CASSPTGGKGNQPQHF. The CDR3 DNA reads TGTGCCAGCAGTCCTACAGGGGGAAAGGGCAATCAGCCCCAGCATTTT.

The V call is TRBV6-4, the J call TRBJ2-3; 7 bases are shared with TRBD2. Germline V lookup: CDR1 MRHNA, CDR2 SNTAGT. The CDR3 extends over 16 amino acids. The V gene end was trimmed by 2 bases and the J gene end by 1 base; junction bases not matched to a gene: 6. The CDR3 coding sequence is TGTGCCAGCAGTGACGATCGTCGGGGGGGCACAGATACGCAGTATTTT. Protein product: CASSDDRRGGTDTQYF.

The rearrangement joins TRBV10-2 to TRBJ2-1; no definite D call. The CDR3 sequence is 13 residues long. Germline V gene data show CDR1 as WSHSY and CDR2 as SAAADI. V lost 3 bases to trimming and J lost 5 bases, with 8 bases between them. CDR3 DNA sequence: TGCGCCAGCAGTGAAGGGTTACACAATGAGCAGTTCTTC. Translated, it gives CASSEGLHNEQFF.

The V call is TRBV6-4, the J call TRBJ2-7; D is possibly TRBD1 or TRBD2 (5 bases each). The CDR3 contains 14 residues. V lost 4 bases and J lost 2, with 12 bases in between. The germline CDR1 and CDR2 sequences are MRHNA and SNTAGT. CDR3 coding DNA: TGTGCCAGCAGTGTGGTGTTGGGGGCCTACGAGCAGTACTTC. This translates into CASSVVLGAYEQYF.

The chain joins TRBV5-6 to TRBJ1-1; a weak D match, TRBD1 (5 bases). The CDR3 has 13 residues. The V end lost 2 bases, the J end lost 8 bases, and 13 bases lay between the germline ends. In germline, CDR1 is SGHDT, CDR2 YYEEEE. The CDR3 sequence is CASSLWGTPEAFF. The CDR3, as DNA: TGTGCCAGCAGCTTATGGGGGACTCCCGAAGCTTTCTTT.

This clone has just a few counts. The DNA for the CDR3 is TGTGCCAGCAGTCCGGGACAGGGTTATAATTCACCCCTCCACTTT. It yields the protein CASSPGQGYNSPLHF. The chain employs TRBV6-5 and TRBJ1-6; TRBD1 agrees at 9 bases. This CDR3 has 15 residues. V was clipped by 5 bases and J by 4 bases; unmatched bases: 3. Germline lookup yields CDR1 MNHEY and CDR2 SVGAGI.

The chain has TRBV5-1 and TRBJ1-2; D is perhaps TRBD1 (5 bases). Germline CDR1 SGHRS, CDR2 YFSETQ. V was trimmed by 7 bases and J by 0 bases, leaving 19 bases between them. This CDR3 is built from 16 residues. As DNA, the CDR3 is TGCGCCAGCCGAAGACGGCTGACAGATACTAACTATGGCTACACCTTC. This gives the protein CASRRRLTDTNYGYTF.

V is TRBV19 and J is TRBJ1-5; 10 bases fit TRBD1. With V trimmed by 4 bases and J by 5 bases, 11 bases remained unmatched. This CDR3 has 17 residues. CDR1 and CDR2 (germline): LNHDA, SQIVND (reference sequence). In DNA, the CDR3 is TGTGCCAGTAGTAAGGGGCCCGGGACAGGGGATGATCAGCCCCAGCATTTT. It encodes CASSKGPGTGDDQPQHF.